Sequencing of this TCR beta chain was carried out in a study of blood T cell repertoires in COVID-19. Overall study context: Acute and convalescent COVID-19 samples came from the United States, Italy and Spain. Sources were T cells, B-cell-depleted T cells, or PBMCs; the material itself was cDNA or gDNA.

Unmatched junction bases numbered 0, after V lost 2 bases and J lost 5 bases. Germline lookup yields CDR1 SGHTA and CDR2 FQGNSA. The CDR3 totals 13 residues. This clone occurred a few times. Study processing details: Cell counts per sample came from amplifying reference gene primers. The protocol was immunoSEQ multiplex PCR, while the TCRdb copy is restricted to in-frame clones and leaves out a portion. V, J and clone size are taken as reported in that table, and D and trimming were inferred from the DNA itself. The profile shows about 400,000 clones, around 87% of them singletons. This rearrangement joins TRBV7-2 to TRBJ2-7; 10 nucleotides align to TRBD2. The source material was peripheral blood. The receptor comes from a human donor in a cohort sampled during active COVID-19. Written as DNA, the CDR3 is TGTGCCAGCAGCTTACTAGCGGGAGACGAGCAGTACTTC. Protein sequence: CASSLLAGDEQYF.